The 6 T cell receptor beta chains below all came from one sample that was sequenced in a study of blood T cell repertoires in COVID-19. Measured with immunoSEQ multiplex PCR; TCRdb has only the in-frame clones, and not every one. This sample has fewer than 250,000 clones, with 85% to 90% found just once. The sample comprised peripheral blood. The origin of the receptors is a woman in her fifties or sixties with acute or convalescent COVID-19.

The J gene is TRBJ1-1, the V gene TRBV9; TRBD1 is a possible D gene (5 bases). Per the germline V gene, CDR1 is SGDLS and CDR2 is YYNGEE. CDR3 size: 16 residues. Trimming took 0 bases from V and 2 from J, leaving 14 bases between them. DNA of the CDR3: TGTGCCAGCAGCGTAGGTGTGGGGCAGGGTAACACTGAAGCTTTCTTT. Protein: CASSVGVGQGNTEAFF. The whole variable domain, remainder taken from reference TRBV9 and TRBJ1-1, is DSGVTQTPKHLITATGQRVTLRCSPRSGDLSVYWYQQSLDQGLQFLIQYYNGEERAKGNILERFSAQQFPDLHSELNLSSLELGDSALYFCASSVGVGQGNTEAFFGQGTRLTVV.

The chain has TRBV7-2 and TRBJ1-6; D is perhaps TRBD1 (6 bases). V lost 0 bases and J 5 bases, leaving 14 bases between the germline ends. This CDR3 spans 17 amino acids. Germline CDR1 and CDR2: SGHTA and FQGNSA. The CDR3 sequence: CASSLAGGGLDNSPLHF. The CDR3 coding sequence is TGTGCCAGCAGCTTAGCGGGTGGGGGCCTAGATAATTCACCCCTCCACTTT.

This clone was recorded a few times. The same CDR3 is also encoded by other DNA sequences in this sample. V and J are TRBV7-2 and TRBJ1-2; 7 bases map to TRBD1. The V and J ends lost 2 bases and 8 bases, in that order; junction bases with no gene match: 14. The CDR3 totals 16 residues. Germline V gene data show CDR1 as SGHTA and CDR2 as FQGNSA. CDR3 sequence reads: CASSLISEGARGGYTF. The CDR3 region has the DNA TGTGCCAGCAGCTTAATTAGTGAGGGGGCTCGGGGAGGCTACACCTTC.

This clone came up a few times. V gene TRBV12-5 combines with J gene TRBJ1-5, with D maybe TRBD1 (5 bases). In germline, CDR1 is LGHNT, CDR2 FRNRAP. V dropped 1 base and J dropped 2 bases, with 12 bases sitting between them. This CDR3 has 16 amino acids. CDR3 coding DNA: TGTGCTAGTGGTTTGGGCCAGGGAATGGGCAATCAGCCCCAGCATTTT. As protein: CASGLGQGMGNQPQHF.

CDR3 sequence reads: CASSLAGQGVMGYEQYF. The CDR3 nucleotides read TGCGCCAGCAGCTTGGCGGGACAGGGGGTTATGGGCTACGAGCAGTACTTC. The rearrangement uses TRBV5-1 and TRBJ2-7; 11 positions agree with TRBD1. Germline lookup yields CDR1 SGHRS and CDR2 YFSETQ. This CDR3 spans 17 amino acids. Losses at the gene ends were 0 bases for V and 3 bases for J; bases not matched to a gene: 8.

Points on this clone: Other DNA variants within this sample encode the same CDR3. The chain recombines TRBV28 with TRBJ2-4, with unresolved D. This CDR3 is 16 amino acids long. Germline V CDR1 and CDR2: MDHEN, SYDVKM. V lost 3 bases and J 0 bases, leaving 12 bases between the germline ends. In nucleotides, the CDR3 is TGTGCCAGCAGTTTGCACAGAGCTCTAGCCAAAAACATTCAGTACTTC. Its protein product is CASSLHRALAKNIQYF.